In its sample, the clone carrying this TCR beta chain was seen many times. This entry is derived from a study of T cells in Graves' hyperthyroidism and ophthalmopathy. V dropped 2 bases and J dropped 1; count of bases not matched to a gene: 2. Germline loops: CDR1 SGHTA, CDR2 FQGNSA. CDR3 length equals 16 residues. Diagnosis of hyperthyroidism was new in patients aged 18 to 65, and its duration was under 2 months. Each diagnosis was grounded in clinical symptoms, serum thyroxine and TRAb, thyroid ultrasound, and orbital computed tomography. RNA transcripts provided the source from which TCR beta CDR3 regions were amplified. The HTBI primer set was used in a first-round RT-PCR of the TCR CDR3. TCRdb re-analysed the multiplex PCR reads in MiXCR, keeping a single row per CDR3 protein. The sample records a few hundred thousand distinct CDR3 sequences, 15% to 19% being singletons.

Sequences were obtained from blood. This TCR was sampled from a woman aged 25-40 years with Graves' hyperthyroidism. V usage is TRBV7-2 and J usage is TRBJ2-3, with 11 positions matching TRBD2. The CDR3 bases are TGTGCCAGCAGCTTAACTAGCGGGAGTGGCACAGATACGCAGTATTTT. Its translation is CASSLTSGSGTDTQYF.